The 21 T cell receptor beta chains listed next were all sequenced from one sample in a study of identical twins. Each CDR3 protein is one row after TCRdb ran MiXCR on the 5' RACE reads. The sample lists more than 1.5 million distinct CDR3 sequences; under 35% were seen once. Sequencing was carried out using cord blood. These receptors were taken from a newborn girl in good health.

The chain uses TRBV12-3 or TRBV12-4 and TRBJ2-3, with TRBD2 as a possible D gene (6 bases). CDR3 length equals 16 residues. Trimming removed 3 bases at V and 4 bases at J, with 17 bases between. The CDR3 region is CASSLVAGSPADTQYF. In DNA, the CDR3 is TGTGCCAGCAGTTTGGTGGCGGGAAGTCCGGCAGATACGCAGTATTTT.

V is TRBV4-1 and J is TRBJ1-2; the match to TRBD1 covers 9 bases. This CDR3 is built from 17 residues. Germline V lookup: CDR1 MGHRA, CDR2 YSYEKL. V shed 1 base, J shed 7 bases, and the junction held 13 bases outside the gene matches. The CDR3 loop reads CASSQVSHPTGGFGYTF. The CDR3, as DNA: TGCGCCAGCAGCCAAGTTTCCCATCCGACAGGGGGGTTTGGCTACACCTTC.

V gene TRBV28 combines with J gene TRBJ1-1; D remains unclear. V lost 6 bases to trimming and J lost 5 bases, with 13 bases between them. The CDR3 loop spans 13 amino acids. Germline V gene data show CDR1 as MDHEN and CDR2 as SYDVKM. The CDR3 DNA reads TGTGCCAGCAGCCTAAGTTGGGATACTGAAGCTTTCTTT. It translates to CASSLSWDTEAFF.

The chain employs TRBV7-9 and TRBJ1-4, with 10 bases fitting TRBD1. CDR1 is SEHNR, CDR2 FQNEAQ, per germline (reference sequence). V dropped 4 bases and J dropped 8; count of bases not matched to a gene: 4. CDR3 size: 14 residues. The CDR3 here is CASSSGTGDEKLFF. As DNA, the CDR3 is TGTGCCAGCAGCTCCGGGACAGGGGACGAAAAACTGTTTTTT.

This clonotype was picked up many times. The chain links TRBV28 to TRBJ2-7; the D gene is possibly TRBD1 (6 bases). This CDR3 spans 14 amino acids. V dropped 10 bases and J dropped 0 bases, with 16 bases sitting between them. CDR1 is MDHEN, CDR2 SYDVKM, per germline. CDR3 sequence (DNA): TGTGCCACAGACAGGTCCCCTAGCTCCTACGAGCAGTACTTC. Its translation is CATDRSPSSYEQYF.

The chain recombines TRBV11-2 with TRBJ1-5; D is unresolved. Germline V gene data show CDR1 as SGHAT and CDR2 as FQNNGV. There are 15 residues in the CDR3. Trimming pared 0 bases from V and 2 bases from J, leaving 8 bases between. This CDR3 reads CASSLDWGGNQPQHF. The CDR3, as DNA: TGTGCCAGCAGCTTAGATTGGGGAGGCAATCAGCCCCAGCATTTT. The whole variable domain, filled in from reference TRBV11-2 and TRBJ1-5, reads EAGVAQSPRYKIIEKRQSVAFWCNPISGHATLYWYQQILGQGPKLLIQFQNNGVVDDSQLPKDRFSAERLKGVDSTLKIQPAKLEDSAVYLCASSLDWGGNQPQHFGDGTRLSIL.

This clonotype turned up a few times. Here the CDR3 DNA reads TGTGCCAGCAGTGAATGGGGGGTGGAAAACATTCAGTACTTC. Its translation is CASSEWGVENIQYF. The genes are TRBV25-1 and TRBJ2-4; D might be TRBD2 (6 bases). The CDR3 spans 14 residues. Germline V gives CDR1 MGHDK, CDR2 SYGVNS. V lost 1 base, J lost 5 bases, and 9 bases lay in between.

This clonotype was seen more than once but under ten times. This rearrangement joins TRBV5-1 to TRBJ1-4; 10 bases are a match to TRBD1. The CDR3 extends over 17 amino acids. With 4 bases clipped from V and 8 bases from J, the junction kept 14 bases outside the gene matches. Germline V CDR1 and CDR2: SGHRS, YFSETQ. The CDR3 here is CASSERKLGQGNEKLFF. The CDR3 region has the DNA TGCGCCAGCAGCGAGAGAAAATTGGGACAGGGGAACGAAAAACTGTTTTTT.

This clonotype has a handful of counts. The chain uses TRBV5-1 and TRBJ2-3, with 9 positions matching TRBD1. This CDR3 contains 16 residues. Germline CDR1 is SGHRS and CDR2 is YFSETQ. The junction had 7 bases not matched to a gene; V was cut back by 4 bases and J by 1 base. Written as DNA, the CDR3 is TGCGCCAGCAGCCGACAGGGGGTCCTAGGCACAGATACGCAGTATTTT. It specifies CASSRQGVLGTDTQYF.

The chain couples TRBV21-1 to TRBJ2-5; TRBD2 is the table's D call and was not checked against the DNA. TRBV21-1 is a listed pseudogene. This CDR3 has 19 amino acids. CDR3 sequence reads: CASSKPGLAGCRRGNEQYF. CDR3 coding DNA: TGTGCCAGCAGCAAGCCGGGACTAGCGGGATGTCGTCGGGGCAATGAGCAGTACTTC.

This clonotype showed up just a few times. The chain employs TRBV6-6 and TRBJ1-2; no definite D call. Germline V gene lookup returns CDR1 MNHNY and CDR2 SVGAGI (reference sequence). The CDR3 has 13 amino acids. V was trimmed by 2 bases and J by 7 bases, leaving 11 bases between them. The CDR3 DNA follows: TGTGCCAGCAGTTACGGGAGAGCGAGTGGCTACACCTTC. Its translation is CASSYGRASGYTF.

The chain is built from TRBV27 and TRBJ1-6, with D possibly TRBD1 on 6 matching bases. The CDR3 length is 15 residues. Germline CDR1 and CDR2: MNHEY and SMNVEV (reference sequence). V shed 2 bases and J shed 10 bases, with 15 bases lying between them. In nucleotides, the CDR3 is TGTGCCAGCAGTTTAATTCAGGGGATCGGATCACCCCTCCACTTT. This translates into CASSLIQGIGSPLHF.

The sample holds a few counts of this clonotype. The CDR3 sequence: CASSLVHAANEQYF. CDR3 sequence (DNA): TGTGCCAGCAGCTTAGTACATGCAGCTAACGAGCAGTACTTC. The chain recombines TRBV7-8 with TRBJ2-7; the D is unclear. Trimming took off 1 base at V and 5 bases at J, with 12 bases between the two ends. CDR3 length: 14 residues. The V gene's germline CDR1 is SGHVS and CDR2 FQNEAQ.

The genes are TRBV27 and TRBJ1-1; TRBD1 might be the D (6 bases). The germline V and J ends were trimmed by 0 bases and 1 base, with 18 bases remaining between them. Per germline, CDR1 MNHEY and CDR2 SMNVEV (reference sequence). The CDR3 is 18 residues long. CDR3 loop: CASSLSFWRGGRNTEAFF. CDR3 DNA: TGTGCCAGCAGTTTATCGTTTTGGCGCGGGGGGCGGAACACTGAAGCTTTCTTT.

This chain links TRBV5-1 with TRBJ1-6, with D tentatively TRBD1 (5 bases). V lost 0 bases to trimming and J lost 2 bases, with 9 bases between them. Germline V gene sequence: CDR1 SGHRS, CDR2 YFSETQ. This CDR3 region has 16 residues. The DNA of the CDR3 is TGCGCCAGCAGCTTGGGCAGGGAAACCTATAATTCACCCCTCCACTTT. Residues: CASSLGRETYNSPLHF.

This chain connects TRBV4-2 to TRBJ2-7; D is unclear. Germline-derived CDR1 and CDR2 are LGHNA and YNFKEQ. Trimming shortened V by 1 base and J by 0 bases, and 10 bases separated the two germline ends. The CDR3 is 15 residues long. The CDR3 region is CASSQVQLSSYEQYF. The CDR3 bases are TGTGCCAGCAGCCAAGTCCAGCTGAGCTCCTACGAGCAGTACTTC.

On this clonotype: One end of the junction varies from germline; a read error may be responsible. The chain couples TRBV7-2 to TRBJ2-1; no clear D. Germline loops: CDR1 SGHTA, CDR2 FQGNSA. The CDR3 is made up of 14 amino acids. CDR3 sequence (DNA): TGTGCCTGCAGCTTAGGAGTCTCCTACAATGAGCAGTTCTTC. Amino acid sequence: CACSLGVSYNEQFF. The whole variable domain, filled in from reference TRBV7-2 and TRBJ2-1, reads GAGVSQSPSNKVTEKGKDVELRCDPISGHTALYWYRQSLGQGLEFLIYFQGNSAPDKSGLPSDRFSAERTGGSVSTLTIQRTQQEDSAVYLCACSLGVSYNEQFFGPGTRLTVL.

This chain connects TRBV5-1 to TRBJ2-7, with 10 nucleotides matching TRBD2. This CDR3 contains 13 residues. V dropped 3 bases and J dropped 5; count of bases not matched to a gene: 2. Germline V gives CDR1 SGHRS, CDR2 YFSETQ. The CDR3 protein is CASSWTSGHEQYF. The CDR3 DNA follows: TGCGCCAGCAGCTGGACTAGCGGACACGAGCAGTACTTC. The entire variable domain, with the rest obtained from reference TRBV5-1 and TRBJ2-7, is as follows: KAGVTQTPRYLIKTRGQQVTLSCSPISGHRSVSWYQQTPGQGLQFLFEYFSETQRNKGNFPGRFSGRQFSNSRSEMNVSTLELGDSALYLCASSWTSGHEQYFGPGTRLTVT.

This clonotype was recorded many times. The CDR3 DNA follows: TGTGCCAGCAGTTTAGCCCGAAAAGAGACCCAGTACTTC. It translates to CASSLARKETQYF. The chain links TRBV12-3 or TRBV12-4 to TRBJ2-5, with D unresolved. The CDR3 extends over 13 amino acids. Trimming pared 0 bases from V and 3 bases from J, leaving 5 bases between.

This clonotype was counted a few times. This sequence joins TRBV20-1 and TRBJ2-3; TRBD2 matches 13 bases. Germline assignment: CDR1 DFQATT and CDR2 SNEGSKA (reference sequence). Germline trimming cut 5 bases from V and 5 bases from J; bases unmatched to any gene: 10. The CDR3 runs to 16 residues. As DNA, the CDR3 is TGCAGTGCTCTCGGACTAGCGGGAGAAGGGAGAGATACGCAGTATTTT. The encoded protein is CSALGLAGEGRDTQYF.

V and J are TRBV6-1 and TRBJ1-5; D perhaps matches TRBD1 (6 bases). The length of the CDR3 is 14 residues. Trimming removed 6 bases from V and 2 bases from J, with 11 bases in between. Germline CDR1 is MNHNS and CDR2 is SASEGT. CDR3 DNA: TGTGCCAGCAGGGTCAGGGGTGGCAATCAGCCCCAGCATTTT. Translating it yields CASRVRGGNQPQHF.